This TCR beta chain was identified in a study of blood T cells in healthy people across ages. Study observations and caveats: Observed TCR beta diversity showed a strong correlation with the percentage of naive T cells as measured by flow cytometry. From one million sequenced T cells, diversity estimates were lower bounds.

The CDR3 has 15 amino acids. Germline-derived CDR1 and CDR2 are DFQATT and SNEGSKA (reference sequence). V dropped 4 bases and J dropped 11; count of bases not matched to a gene: 14. This clonotype has a single count. Its target is not known. With a J-beta primer mix and a sample-barcoded 5' primer, a second PCR ran about 6 to 11 cycles. MiXCR, applied by TCRdb to the 5' RACE reads, yields one record per CDR3 protein. The sample comprises about 680,000 distinct CDR3 sequences, about 52% of which are singletons, and around a third rests with the top ten. Each sample had at least 6 million PBMCs isolated.

The V and J genes are TRBV20-1 and TRBJ2-5; 12 nucleotides align to TRBD2. What was sequenced was blood. This TCR derives from a woman in her sixties in good health. CDR3 sequence reads: CSANLLAGGYNEQYF. The CDR3 bases are TGCAGTGCTAATCTACTAGCGGGGGGCTACAATGAGCAGTACTTC.